Presented here are 21 T cell receptor beta chains from one specimen sequenced in a study of blood T cell repertoires in COVID-19. The protocol was immunoSEQ multiplex PCR, while the TCRdb copy is restricted to in-frame clones and leaves out a portion. The sample carries a few hundred thousand clones, approximately 78% recorded once. Sequenced sample: peripheral blood. Receptors were obtained from a woman aged 18-29 years with acute or convalescent COVID-19.

The CDR3 bases are TGTGCCAGCAGCGAGCAGCGGGACTCCTACGAGCAGTACTTC. The encoded protein is CASSEQRDSYEQYF. The V call is TRBV9, the J call TRBJ2-7; the match to TRBD2 covers 7 bases. The CDR3 totals 14 residues. Per the germline V gene, CDR1 is SGDLS and CDR2 is YYNGEE. V gave up 3 bases and J gave up 0 bases; unmatched junction bases: 3.

In its sample, this clone was seen once. Mismatch with germline at one junction end may stem from a read error. V is TRBV4-3 and J is TRBJ2-1; D may be TRBD2 (6 bases). Looked up from germline, CDR1 is LGHNA and CDR2 is YSLEER. The CDR3 runs 15 residues. Here the CDR3 reads CVSSQADLNGLEQFF. CDR3 coding DNA: TGCGTCAGCAGCCAAGCCGACCTTAACGGACTAGAGCAGTTCTTC.

The rearrangement joins TRBV11-2 to TRBJ2-3, with a weak D call TRBD2 (6 bases). V was cut by 2 bases and J by 7 bases, with 16 bases left in between. The CDR3 consists of 15 residues. Germline values: CDR1 SGHAT, CDR2 FQNNGV. CDR3 DNA sequence: TGTGCCAGCAGCTTACAGATCGGGGGTGAAAATACGCAGTATTTT. Its translation is CASSLQIGGENTQYF.

V gene TRBV27 combines with J gene TRBJ1-3; D remains unclear. V was trimmed by 2 bases and J by 0 bases, leaving 11 bases between them. The CDR3 extends over 16 amino acids. Germline V gives CDR1 MNHEY, CDR2 SMNVEV (reference sequence). CDR3 in DNA: TGTGCCAGCAGTTTAATCTCGGGGTCCTCTGGAAACACCATATATTTT. It translates to CASSLISGSSGNTIYF.

Only one count was recorded for this clone. J is TRBJ1-1 and V is TRBV18; perhaps TRBD1 as D (6 bases). Per germline, CDR1 KGHSH and CDR2 LQKENI. The CDR3 covers 15 residues. V was cut by 3 bases and J by 1 base, with 12 bases left in between. CDR3 protein: CASSPGQQANTEAFF. The CDR3 DNA is TGTGCCAGCTCACCCGGACAGCAAGCGAACACTGAAGCTTTCTTT.

The chain has TRBV19 and TRBJ1-2, with TRBD1 matching 11 bases. V shed 9 bases, J shed 3 bases, and the junction held 9 bases outside the gene matches. CDR1 LNHDA and CDR2 SQIVND come from the germline V gene (reference sequence). This CDR3 spans 15 amino acids. Here the CDR3 reads CASRKGQGADYGYTF. CDR3 sequence (DNA): TGTGCCAGCAGGAAAGGACAGGGGGCTGACTATGGCTACACCTTC.

The CDR3 coding sequence is TGTGCCACCAGCAGAGGGGGACAGGGGCGAGAAAAACTGTTTTTT. It encodes CATSRGGQGREKLFF. This rearrangement joins TRBV15 to TRBJ1-4; TRBD1 aligns across 10 bases. This CDR3 is built from 15 residues. Trimming removed 1 base from V and 8 bases from J; junction bases left unmatched: 4. From germline, CDR1 is LNHNV and CDR2 YYDKDF (reference sequence). The full variable domain, with the rest looked up from reference TRBV15 and TRBJ1-4, is DAMVIQNPRYQVTQFGKPVTLSCSQTLNHNVMYWYQQKSSQAPKLLFHYYDKDFNNEADTPDNFQSRRPNTSFCFLDIRSPGLGDTAMYLCATSRGGQGREKLFFGSGTQLSVL.

The chain uses TRBV7-9 and TRBJ2-6; maybe TRBD1 (6 bases). The CDR3 has 18 residues. V lost 0 bases, J lost 2 bases, and 14 bases lay in between. In germline, CDR1 is SEHNR, CDR2 FQNEAQ (reference sequence). The CDR3 DNA follows: TGTGCCAGCAGCTTAGCAATTGGGGCAGGGGCTGGGGCCAACGTCCTGACTTTC. Translated, it gives CASSLAIGAGAGANVLTF.

V gene TRBV7-2 combines with J gene TRBJ2-7; D ambiguous. Germline V lookup: CDR1 SGHTA, CDR2 FQGNSA. The germline V and J ends were trimmed by 2 bases and 6 bases, with 11 bases remaining between them. The length of the CDR3 is 13 residues. Written as DNA, the CDR3 is TGTGCCAGCAGCTTAATCCAGTTCCGCGAGCAGTACTTC. Encoded protein: CASSLIQFREQYF.

This rearrangement joins TRBV11-2 to TRBJ1-1, with a possible D match to TRBD1 (5 bases). The CDR3 has 14 residues. Between the trimmed V and J ends, which lost 0 bases and 4 bases, there was a span of 9 bases. CDR1 and CDR2 from the germline V gene are SGHAT and FQNNGV. The CDR3 region is CASSLDWGGTEAFF. In nucleotides, the CDR3 is TGTGCCAGCAGCTTAGATTGGGGGGGCACTGAAGCTTTCTTT.

The chain uses TRBV7-8 and TRBJ2-7; TRBD2 matches 10 bases. With V trimmed by 3 bases and J by 4 bases, 3 bases remained unmatched. The CDR3 has 14 residues. Germline CDR1 reads SGHVS; CDR2 reads FQNEAQ. In nucleotides, the CDR3 is TGTGCCAGCAGCTTTCTAGCGGGAGAATACGAGCAGTACTTC. Translated, it gives CASSFLAGEYEQYF.

This clone came up a few times. The chain links TRBV18 to TRBJ2-7; 9 positions agree with TRBD1. The CDR3 consists of 15 residues. Germline CDR1 reads KGHSH; CDR2 reads LQKENI. Trimming took 4 bases from V and 5 from J; bases not matched to a gene: 9. CDR3 DNA: TGTGCCAGCTCACGTCCGGGACAGGGTATCAACGAGCAGTACTTC. This encodes CASSRPGQGINEQYF.

The chain employs TRBV6-2 or TRBV6-3 and TRBJ2-3; possible D gene TRBD2, 5 bases. CDR3 length: 18 residues. Trimming shortened V by 6 bases and J by 4 bases, and 26 bases separated the two germline ends. CDR1 and CDR2 from the germline V gene are MNHEY and SVGEGT. The CDR3 here is CASSQFHTPFRTSDTQYF. CDR3 nucleotides: TGTGCCAGCAGCCAGTTCCATACCCCCTTCCGGACTTCAGATACGCAGTATTTT.

The CDR3 spells CASSIWSSGTQETQYF. CDR3 nucleotides: TGTGCCAGCAGTATCTGGAGTAGCGGGACACAAGAGACCCAGTACTTC. The chain carries TRBV5-4 and TRBJ2-5; 8 bases match TRBD2. This CDR3 contains 16 residues. CDR1 and CDR2 from the germline V gene are SGHNT and YYREEE (reference sequence). V lost 5 bases to trimming and J lost 2 bases; unmatched junction nucleotides: 11.

The sample holds a few counts of this clone. The chain employs TRBV5-4 and TRBJ1-1, with D hard to call. The V gene lost 1 base and the J gene lost 4 bases, with 8 bases spanning the gap. The CDR3 is made up of 13 amino acids. CDR1 and CDR2 (germline): SGHNT, YYREEE (reference sequence). CDR3 coding DNA: TGTGCCAGCAGCTTGCGGGGTAGCACTGAAGCTTTCTTT. This sequence encodes CASSLRGSTEAFF.

The V call is TRBV7-8, the J call TRBJ1-4; 7 bases line up with TRBD1. This CDR3 region has 16 residues. Trimming cost V 5 bases and J 7 bases; bases outside gene matches: 13. From germline, CDR1 is SGHVS and CDR2 FQNEAQ. This chain's CDR3 is CASSGDPGTEPEKLFF. CDR3 sequence (DNA): TGTGCCAGCAGCGGGGACCCCGGGACAGAGCCTGAAAAACTGTTTTTT.

This clone has at least ten counts. V and J are TRBV6-2 or TRBV6-3 and TRBJ2-2; 10 nucleotides match TRBD2. The CDR3 has 17 residues. V lost 6 bases to trimming and J lost 5 bases; unmatched junction nucleotides: 12. The germline V gene has CDR1 MNHEY and CDR2 SVGEGT. Here the CDR3 reads CASSHRTSSGSTGELFF. CDR3 DNA: TGTGCCAGCAGCCACCGCACATCTAGCGGGAGTACCGGGGAGCTGTTTTTT.

V and J are TRBV6-6 and TRBJ1-2; tentative D call: TRBD1 (6 bases). This CDR3 is 13 amino acids long. CDR1 and CDR2 from the germline V gene are MNHNY and SVGAGI (reference sequence). Trimming stripped 7 bases from V and 2 bases from J, with 11 bases between. CDR3 in amino acids: CASILTGNYGYTF. DNA for the CDR3: TGTGCCAGCATCCTAACAGGGAACTATGGCTACACCTTC.

The V and J genes are TRBV7-3 and TRBJ1-2; TRBD1 might be the D (6 bases). The length of the CDR3 is 15 residues. Germline V CDR1 and CDR2: SGHTA, FQGTGA. The V gene lost 2 bases and the J gene lost 4 bases, with 14 bases spanning the gap. The CDR3 DNA sequence: TGTGCCAGCAGCTTAGGCCCCCTAGGGGGCTATGGCTACACCTTC. Translating it yields CASSLGPLGGYGYTF.

In its sample, this clone was seen many times. The chain recombines TRBV10-3 with TRBJ1-2; D might be TRBD1 (6 bases). CDR1 and CDR2 (germline): ENHRY, SYGVKD. Trimming removed 7 bases from V and 2 bases from J, with 11 bases in between. The CDR3 consists of 13 residues. The CDR3 spells CAITRDNNYGYTF. The CDR3, as DNA: TGTGCCATCACTCGGGACAACAACTATGGCTACACCTTC.

The J gene is TRBJ2-1, the V gene TRBV27, with 7 bases aligning to TRBD1. The germline gives CDR1 MNHEY, CDR2 SMNVEV (reference sequence). J gave up 7 bases and V 3 bases, and 6 bases lay outside the gene matches. The CDR3 length is 14 residues. The CDR3 bases are TGTGCCAGCAGTTTCCTAAGACAGGGTAATGAGCAGTTCTTC. This sequence encodes CASSFLRQGNEQFF.